These T cell receptor beta chains were read from a single sample in a study of blood T cell repertoires in COVID-19. Repertoires were generated with immunoSEQ multiplex PCR, while TCRdb's copy carries only in-frame clones and drops some. Of some 150,000 clones detected, approximately 87% appear once; the ten largest clones hold 4% to 4.5%. The sequencing input was PBMCs or T cells enriched from blood (not recorded which). These receptors all come from a woman aged 45-59 years who had recovered from COVID-19. Each CDR3 is given with its conserved first and last residue. The D gene is left open where the match is weak. Only part of the rows carry a size: once, few, many, or a class if the clone is expanded.

>.|TRBD1|17|TRBJ1-3|TRBV10-3
TGTGCCATCAGAAGCTTCACGACAGGGGTTGTTGGAAACACCATATATTTT
CAIRSFTTGVVGNTIYF
>few|.|13|TRBJ1-4|TRBV15
TGTGCCACCAGCAGAGGACAGAATGAAAAACTGTTTTTT
CATSRGQNEKLFF
>.|.|17|TRBJ1-2|TRBV20-1
TGCAGTGCTAGTGGCGGAACCAGGGTTGGAGCTAACTATGGCTACACCTTC
CSASGGTRVGANYGYTF
>.|TRBD1|13|TRBJ2-5|TRBV10-2
TGCGCCAGCAGTGGACAGGGGATAGAGACCCAGTACTTC
CASSGQGIETQYF
>.|TRBD2|16|TRBJ2-1|TRBV5-4
TGTGCCAGCAGCTTGGGACTAGCGGTAATCTACAATGAGCAGTTCTTC
CASSLGLAVIYNEQFF
>once|TRBD1|18|TRBJ2-2|TRBV28
TGTGCCAGCAGCCCCGGGACAGGGGGCCCCCGTGAGACCGGGGAGCTGTTTTTT
CASSPGTGGPRETGELFF
>.|.|15|TRBJ1-2|TRBV2
TGTGCCAGCAGTTTTTCCATGGACACTCGTCTAGGCTACACCTTC
CASSFSMDTRLGYTF
>.|.|17|TRBJ1-5|TRBV28
TGTGCCAGCAATGCACCGGGGGGAACGGATAGCAATCAGCCCCAGCATTTT
CASNAPGGTDSNQPQHF
>.|TRBD2|16|TRBJ2-1|TRBV6-2/TRBV6-3
TGTGCCAGCAGCATTCCTCTAGCGGACACCTACAATGAGCAGTTCTTC
CASSIPLADTYNEQFF
>.|TRBD1|15|TRBJ2-1|TRBV5-6
TGTGCCAGCAGCTCTCCTGGACAGGGGGCGAGTGAGCAGTTCTTC
CASSSPGQGASEQFF
>.|TRBD2|16|TRBJ2-5|TRBV4-1
TGCGCCAGCAGCCAGGGTATGCGGGAGGGCGGGGAGACCCAGTACTTC
CASSQGMREGGETQYF
>.|TRBD2|19|TRBJ2-3|TRBV6-2/TRBV6-3
TGTGCCAGCAGTTACCCGAGGGGAGCGGGGCTCATCAGCACAGATACGCAGTATTTT
CASSYPRGAGLISTDTQYF
>few|.|12|TRBJ1-5|TRBV27
TGTGCCAGCAGTTACTCCAGGGGGCCCCAGCATTTT
CASSYSRGPQHF
>.|TRBD1|15|TRBJ1-2|TRBV7-8
TGTGCCAGCAGCTTAGATCGGGGACAGAGCTATGGCTACACCTTC
CASSLDRGQSYGYTF
>few|TRBD1|15|TRBJ1-1|TRBV3-1/TRBV3-2
TGTGCCAGCAGCCAAGAAGGAAGGCCCGACAGGGCGGCTTTCTTT
CASSQEGRPDRAAFF
>.|.|18|TRBJ1-4|TRBV10-3
TGTGCCATCAGTGAGCCAGATCCACAGGGTACCTACCCTGAAAAACTGTTTTTT
CAISEPDPQGTYPEKLFF
>.|.|13|TRBJ2-2|TRBV5-1
TGCGCCAGCAGCCCGACATACACCGGGGAGCTGTTTTTT
CASSPTYTGELFF
>.|TRBD1|13|TRBJ1-6|TRBV29-1
TGCAGCGCAAGAGGACAGGAGAATTCACCCCTCCACTTT
CSARGQENSPLHF
>few|.|12|TRBJ1-5|TRBV6-5
TGTGCCAGCAGTCGGGACTGGGAGCCCCAGCATTTT
CASSRDWEPQHF
>.|.|16|TRBJ1-1|TRBV5-4
TGTGCCAGCAGCCTAGAGGTGGGGGCTTCGAACACTGAAGCTTTCTTT
CASSLEVGASNTEAFF
>once|.|13|TRBJ2-5|TRBV7-2
TGTGCCAGCAGCCCGATCGCGTGGGAGACCCAGTACTTC
CASSPIAWETQYF
>.|.|14|TRBJ2-6|TRBV7-3
TGTGCCAGCAGCTCAGGGGCTGGGGCCAACGTCCTGACTTTC
CASSSGAGANVLTF
>once|.|15|TRBJ1-2|TRBV19
TGTGCCAGTAGGGGAAGGGACATTTCGGGCTATGGCTACACCTTC
CASRGRDISGYGYTF
>.|.|15|TRBJ2-1|TRBV5-1
TGCGCCAGCAGCTTGTCTTACTGGTCCCAGGGTGAGCAGTTCTTC
CASSLSYWSQGEQFF
>few|.|13|TRBJ2-2|TRBV7-9
TGTGCCAGCAGCCACCTCAGGGTAGGGGAGCTGTTTTTT
CASSHLRVGELFF
>.|.|14|TRBJ1-5|TRBV3-1/TRBV3-2
TGTGCCAGCAGCCAAAGAATAGTGAATCAGCCCCAGCATTTT
CASSQRIVNQPQHF
>.|.|12|TRBJ1-2|TRBV12-3/TRBV12-4
TGTGCCAGCAGGGATCAGGGATATGGCTACACCTTC
CASRDQGYGYTF
>.|TRBD2|12|TRBJ2-3|TRBV6-2/TRBV6-3
TGTGCCAGCAGCTTAGCGGGAGATACGCAGTATTTT
CASSLAGDTQYF
>.|.|16|TRBJ1-3|TRBV9
TGTGCCAGCAGCCCACCCTCCGCGCAGGGTGGTTACACCATATATTTT
CASSPPSAQGGYTIYF
>.|.|13|TRBJ2-5|TRBV12-3/TRBV12-4
TGTGCCAGCAGCACTACTAGCTCAGAGACCCAGTACTTC
CASSTTSSETQYF
>.|TRBD1|15|TRBJ2-4|TRBV5-1
TGCGCCAGCAGCTTGGGGACAGGGGGCAAAAACATTCAGTACTTC
CASSLGTGGKNIQYF
>.|.|14|TRBJ1-1|TRBV18
TGTGCCAGCTCACTCCAATCAGGGCCCACTGAAGCTTTCTTT
CASSLQSGPTEAFF
>.|TRBD2|17|TRBJ2-3|TRBV28
TGTGCCAGCAGTTTGATCGGGCTAGCGGGGGGCACAGATACGCAGTATTTT
CASSLIGLAGGTDTQYF
>once|.|11|TRBJ1-1|TRBV20-1
TGCAGTGCCCAGGGTTCCACTGAAGCTTTCTTT
CSAQGSTEAFF
>few|.|14|TRBJ1-1|TRBV11-2
TGTGCCAGCAGCTTTAGAGGCGGAACCACTGAAGCTTTCTTT
CASSFRGGTTEAFF